The clone carrying this T cell receptor (beta chain) was picked up many times. The target antigen is unknown. These data originate in a study of CD8 T cells in ankylosing spondylitis. The study, taken as a whole, reports: Relatively rare in peripheral blood, disease-linked clones were also CD8+. Among TCR beta sequences, a motif of under ten highly homologous variants appeared characteristic of ankylosing spondylitis blood.

One entry per CDR3 protein results from TCRdb running MiXCR on the 5' RACE reads. The sample shows roughly 150,000 distinct CDR3 sequences, 8.5% to 10% of them seen only once. The CDR3 covers 12 residues. V gave up 6 bases and J gave up 1 base, with 6 bases separating them. The receptor was derived from a female donor with ankylosing spondylitis or in good health (not recorded which). The chain couples TRBV12-3 or TRBV12-4 to TRBJ1-2, with unresolved D. The sample comprised blood, either unsorted or a sorted T cell fraction (not recorded which). The DNA of the CDR3 is TGTGCCAGCAGAGACGTTAACTATGGCTACACCTTC. Its translation is CASRDVNYGYTF.